The 26 T cell receptor beta chains below were found in one sample sequenced in a study of cytotoxic CD8 clonotypes in ibrutinib-treated CLL. Method: immunoSEQ multiplex PCR; TCRdb's copy keeps in-frame clones and lacks some. The data contain tens of thousands of clones, around 78% of them singletons. The material sequenced was PBMCs, taken after 24 months of ibrutinib treatment. The receptors were sampled from a human donor with chronic lymphocytic leukemia.

The genes are TRBV30 and TRBJ2-7; D might be TRBD1 (5 bases). Germline assignment: CDR1 GTSNPN and CDR2 SVGIG (reference sequence). The V and J ends lost 5 bases and 7 bases respectively, with 9 bases between them. The CDR3 is made up of 10 amino acids. The CDR3 nucleotides are TGTGCCTGGGGGGCGTGGGAGCAGTACTTC. Translation: CAWGAWEQYF.

The chain combines TRBV7-9 with TRBJ1-1; D ambiguous. V lost 1 base and J 1 base, leaving 7 bases between the germline ends. Germline CDR1 SEHNR, CDR2 FQNEAQ (reference sequence). CDR3 length: 14 residues. In DNA, the CDR3 is TGTGCCAGCAGCTTAGTCGCAGAGAACACTGAAGCTTTCTTT. Encoded protein: CASSLVAENTEAFF. The full variable domain, its missing parts supplied by reference TRBV7-9 and TRBJ1-1, is DTGVSQNPRHKITKRGQNVTFRCDPISEHNRLYWYRQTLGQGPEFLTYFQNEAQLEKSRLLSDRFSAERPKGSFSTLEIQRTEQGDSAMYLCASSLVAENTEAFFGQGTRLTVV.

The chain joins TRBV23-1 to TRBJ2-2, with 8 bases that match TRBD2. TRBV23-1 is placed among ORFs of uncertain function. The CDR3 runs 15 residues. With V trimmed by 3 bases and J by 7 bases, 7 bases remained unmatched. The CDR3 reads CASSQGRGGIGELFF. The CDR3 DNA reads TGCGCCAGCAGTCAGGGACGGGGGGGGATCGGGGAGCTGTTTTTT.

The chain combines TRBV19 with TRBJ1-1, with no clear D. Trimming took 3 bases from V and 1 from J, leaving 12 bases between them. The CDR3 runs 15 residues. The germline gives CDR1 LNHDA, CDR2 SQIVND (reference sequence). The CDR3 loop reads CASSIYGNGNTEAFF. The CDR3 DNA reads TGTGCCAGTAGTATTTACGGGAACGGGAACACTGAAGCTTTCTTT.

This rearrangement joins TRBV14 to TRBJ2-7; no reliable D call. The length of the CDR3 is 11 residues. CDR1 SGHDN and CDR2 FVKESK come from the germline V gene. Trimming shortened V by 1 base and J by 6 bases, and 4 bases separated the two germline ends. The CDR3 loop is CASSQGAEQYF. Here the CDR3 DNA reads TGTGCCAGCAGCCAAGGGGCCGAGCAGTACTTC.

The chain couples TRBV7-9 to TRBJ1-5, with TRBD1 as a possible D gene (6 bases). V lost 5 bases and J lost 3, with 14 bases in between. The CDR3 is made up of 15 amino acids. Per the germline V gene, CDR1 is SEHNR and CDR2 is FQNEAQ (reference sequence). CDR3 protein: CASSARGSDNQPQHF. The CDR3 coding sequence is TGTGCCAGCAGCGCGAGGGGGAGCGACAATCAGCCCCAGCATTTT.

V usage is TRBV11-2 and J usage is TRBJ2-7, with D possibly TRBD1 on 6 matching bases. The ends were cut back, 3 bases at V and 0 bases at J, with 12 bases in the middle. Germline V CDR1 and CDR2: SGHAT, FQNNGV. This CDR3 has 15 amino acids. CDR3 residues: CASSFDRTGSYEQYF. DNA of the CDR3: TGTGCCAGCAGCTTTGACAGGACGGGCTCCTACGAGCAGTACTTC.

The chain links TRBV5-4 to TRBJ2-2; 8 bases align to TRBD1. The trim removed 0 bases at V and 5 bases at J, leaving 0 bases unmatched. Germline CDR1 reads SGHNT; CDR2 reads YYREEE (reference sequence). The CDR3 runs to 14 residues. The CDR3, as DNA: TGTGCCAGCAGCTTGGACAGGGGGACCGGGGAGCTGTTTTTT. Translation gives CASSLDRGTGELFF.

The chain carries TRBV7-2 and TRBJ2-1; no clear D. The CDR3 loop spans 13 amino acids. V lost 4 bases and J 7 bases, leaving 11 bases between the germline ends. Germline CDR1 is SGHTA and CDR2 is FQGNSA. CDR3 in DNA: TGTGCCAGCAGCTCCGGTGATACAAATGAGCAGTTCTTC. This codes for CASSSGDTNEQFF.

The chain recombines TRBV14 with TRBJ1-2; unclear D gene. Trimming removed 0 bases at V and 5 bases at J, with 7 bases between. Germline V gene data show CDR1 as SGHDN and CDR2 as FVKESK. The CDR3 covers 13 residues. For the CDR3, the DNA is TGTGCCAGCAGCCAAGACAGAACGTATGGCTACACCTTC. Translation gives CASSQDRTYGYTF.

V usage is TRBV29-1 and J usage is TRBJ1-2, with D unresolved. This CDR3 has 10 amino acids. The germline gives CDR1 SQVTM, CDR2 ANQGSEA. The V gene lost 7 bases and the J gene lost 6 bases, with 9 bases spanning the gap. This CDR3 is CSAWDNGYTF. The DNA of the CDR3 is TGCAGCGCATGGGATAATGGCTACACCTTC. Using reference TRBV29-1 and TRBJ1-2 for the parts outside the CDR3, the full variable domain is SAVISQKPSRDICQRGTSLTIQCQVDSQVTMMFWYRQQPGQSLTLIATANQGSEATYESGFVIDKFPISRPNLTFSTLTVSNMSPEDSSIYLCSAWDNGYTFGSGTRLTVV.

This rearrangement joins TRBV7-2 to TRBJ2-1, with 7 bases that match TRBD2. The CDR3 contains 15 residues. Trimming removed 5 bases from V and 9 bases from J; junction bases left unmatched: 13. Per the germline V gene, CDR1 is SGHTA and CDR2 is FQGNSA. The CDR3 DNA reads TGTGCCAGCAGCCCGGGACTAACCGCGAGGGGTGAGCAGTTCTTC. It encodes CASSPGLTARGEQFF. The variable domain in full, completed from reference TRBV7-2 and TRBJ2-1, reads GAGVSQSPSNKVTEKGKDVELRCDPISGHTALYWYRQSLGQGLEFLIYFQGNSAPDKSGLPSDRFSAERTGGSVSTLTIQRTQQEDSAVYLCASSPGLTARGEQFFGPGTRLTVL.

This clone was seen only a few times. This rearrangement joins TRBV4-2 to TRBJ2-2; 14 bases align to TRBD2. There are 17 residues in the CDR3. Unmatched junction bases numbered 6, after V lost 5 bases and J lost 4 bases. The germline V gene encodes CDR1 LGHNA and CDR2 YNFKEQ. The CDR3 loop reads CASSLGLAGEATGELFF. The CDR3 region has the DNA TGTGCCAGCAGCTTGGGACTAGCGGGAGAAGCCACCGGGGAGCTGTTTTTT.

This clone appeared once. The chain carries TRBV5-6 and TRBJ1-2; 8 nucleotides line up with TRBD1. CDR1 is SGHDT, CDR2 YYEEEE, per germline. The trim removed 4 bases at V and 5 bases at J, leaving 13 bases unmatched. The CDR3 spans 16 residues. CDR3 sequence (DNA): TGTGCCAGCAGCGCCCCAAGAGACAGGGGACTTTATGGCTACACCTTC. It yields the protein CASSAPRDRGLYGYTF.

The J gene is TRBJ1-5, the V gene TRBV14; TRBD1 matches 8 bases. V gave up 4 bases and J gave up 2 bases; unmatched junction bases: 13. Germline CDR1 SGHDN, CDR2 FVKESK. There are 18 residues in the CDR3. CDR3 sequence reads: CASSPNQGARSGNQPQHF. The CDR3 DNA is TGTGCCAGCAGCCCGAATCAGGGGGCGCGGAGTGGCAATCAGCCCCAGCATTTT.

This clone appeared once. The V gene is TRBV5-1, the J gene TRBJ2-2; 7 bases map to TRBD2. There are 16 residues in the CDR3. The germline CDR1 and CDR2 sequences are SGHRS and YFSETQ. After removal of 4 bases from V and 6 bases from J, the junction contained 12 bases not matched to a gene. The CDR3 DNA reads as TGCGCCAGCAGCGACCCCAGGGAGGGGTCGGCCGGGGAGCTGTTTTTT. It encodes CASSDPREGSAGELFF.

The CDR3 reads CASSQDTRDTQYF. The DNA of the CDR3 is TGTGCCAGCAGCCAAGACACTCGGGATACGCAGTATTTT. The chain joins TRBV4-2 to TRBJ2-3; no clear D. CDR1 is LGHNA, CDR2 YNFKEQ, per germline. The CDR3 loop spans 13 amino acids. Trimming shortened V by 0 bases and J by 6 bases, and 7 bases separated the two germline ends.

The genes are TRBV15 and TRBJ2-1; 14 nucleotides agree with TRBD2. Germline CDR1 and CDR2: LNHNV and YYDKDF (reference sequence). V shed 5 bases, J shed 9 bases, and the junction held 6 bases outside the gene matches. CDR3 length equals 15 residues. The chain's CDR3 is CATSPPGLAGAEQFF. The CDR3 nucleotides read TGTGCCACCAGCCCTCCGGGACTAGCGGGAGCTGAGCAGTTCTTC.

The chain carries TRBV27 and TRBJ2-4, with D perhaps matching TRBD2 (6 bases). The germline V gene has CDR1 MNHEY and CDR2 SMNVEV (reference sequence). This CDR3 has 15 amino acids. Trimming took 3 bases from V and 0 from J, leaving 9 bases between them. CDR3 nucleotide sequence: TGTGCCAGCAGTTTGAGCGGGCTAGCCAAAAACATTCAGTACTTC. Amino acid sequence: CASSLSGLAKNIQYF.

This clone was found a few times. The V and J genes are TRBV7-9 and TRBJ2-1, with 9 bases fitting TRBD2. J was trimmed by 7 bases and V by 5 bases; bases with no gene match: 18. This CDR3 has 18 residues. Germline-derived CDR1 and CDR2 are SEHNR and FQNEAQ (reference sequence). DNA for the CDR3: TGTGCCAGCAGCCCACCGTTTAGGGCGCGGGAGGGCCTAAATGAGCAGTTCTTC. Translating gives CASSPPFRAREGLNEQFF.

The chain is built from TRBV7-2 and TRBJ2-7; tentative D call: TRBD2 (6 bases). V shed 1 base and J shed 0 bases, with 19 bases lying between them. CDR3 size: 18 residues. Germline values: CDR1 SGHTA, CDR2 FQGNSA. CDR3 sequence: CASSLGLRGPSFSYEQYF. The DNA for the CDR3 is TGTGCCAGCAGCTTAGGGTTGCGGGGCCCTTCCTTCTCCTACGAGCAGTACTTC.

This rearrangement joins TRBV5-1 to TRBJ2-5; 13 bases fit TRBD2. Trimming at V came to 4 bases and at J to 1 base, leaving 4 bases not matched to a gene. Germline V gives CDR1 SGHRS, CDR2 YFSETQ. There are 16 residues in the CDR3. The CDR3 DNA sequence: TGCGCCAGCAGCCGGACTAGCGGGAGTGTCCAAGAGACCCAGTACTTC. Its protein product is CASSRTSGSVQETQYF.

The V and J genes are TRBV28 and TRBJ2-5, with D tentatively TRBD2 (6 bases). This CDR3 has 15 residues. V lost 2 bases and J 3 bases, leaving 13 bases between the germline ends. CDR1 and CDR2 from the germline V gene are MDHEN and SYDVKM. CDR3 coding DNA: TGTGCCAGCAGTTTAGGAGGGGCCCCAGAAGAGACCCAGTACTTC. It codes for CASSLGGAPEETQYF.

The chain uses TRBV7-8 and TRBJ2-6; D perhaps matches TRBD1 (5 bases). Germline lookup yields CDR1 SGHVS and CDR2 FQNEAQ. With 2 bases removed from V and 4 bases from J, the gap between germline ends came to 12 bases. CDR3 length: 16 residues. The CDR3 bases are TGTGCCAGCAGCTTATCAGCAGGGCAAGGGGCCAACGTCCTGACTTTC. Translated: CASSLSAGQGANVLTF.

The genes are TRBV10-2 and TRBJ1-2, with 7 nucleotides matching TRBD1. The germline gives CDR1 WSHSY, CDR2 SAAADI. The V gene end was trimmed by 2 bases and the J gene end by 4 bases; junction bases not matched to a gene: 7. The CDR3 totals 15 residues. The CDR3 DNA is TGCGCCAGCAGTGAGGTTTCGGGACAGCTCTATGGCTACACCTTC. Encoded protein: CASSEVSGQLYGYTF.

J is TRBJ2-5 and V is TRBV4-2, with 7 bases that match TRBD1. The CDR3 has 17 residues. Germline CDR1 and CDR2: LGHNA and YNFKEQ. Losses at the gene ends were 5 bases for V and 5 bases for J; bases not matched to a gene: 17. The CDR3 protein is CASSSSGGIGVGETQYF. For the CDR3, the DNA is TGTGCCAGCAGCTCATCAGGGGGAATAGGAGTCGGGGAGACCCAGTACTTC.